This entry concerns a single TCR beta chain. Time point in this sample: after dendritic cell vaccination, including at tumor progression/relapse. Before vaccination, two weeks after the third vaccination, and at progression, PBMC were collected. The immunoSEQ assay amplified TCRB CDR3 from up to about 2 ug DNA. The PCR used 60 V beta and 13 J beta primers. Produced via immunoSEQ multiplex PCR; TCRdb's table is partial and in-frame only. Seen here are around 83,000 clones, around 85% observed once, and the top ten hold about 8.5%. The sample is drawn from a study of glioma-infiltrating T cells after dendritic cell vaccination. Germline CDR1 and CDR2: SGHDN and FVKESK. The CDR3 contains 19 residues. V gave up 1 base and J gave up 5 bases; unmatched junction bases: 16.

The chain employs TRBV14 and TRBJ2-5, with 10 bases lining up with TRBD2. Sequences were derived from blood, sampled after dendritic cell vaccination. The TCR originated in a human donor with glioblastoma. CDR3 sequence: CASSQGTSGWGLATETQYF. In nucleotides, the CDR3 is TGTGCCAGCAGCCAAGGGACTAGCGGCTGGGGACTGGCGACTGAGACCCAGTACTTC.